One sample yielded the 30 T cell receptor beta chains listed below, sequenced in a study of blood T cells in healthy people across ages. The authors ran a second PCR of about 7 to 11 cycles using a sample-barcoded 5' primer and a J-beta primer mix. TCRdb processed the 5' RACE reads anew with MiXCR; each CDR3 protein has one entry. The repertoire holds over 1,500,000 distinct CDR3 sequences, about 50% seen once, with approximately 2% in the top ten. The sample comprised blood. These receptors were taken from a woman in her 40s in good health.

The chain employs TRBV27 and TRBJ1-4; 10 nucleotides line up with TRBD1. V trimming: 2 bases; J trimming: 8 bases; junction bases outside the gene matches: 2. Germline CDR1 and CDR2: MNHEY and SMNVEV (reference sequence). This CDR3 region has 14 residues. The CDR3 loop reads CASSLRDRGEKLFF. CDR3 coding DNA: TGTGCCAGCAGTTTAAGGGACAGGGGCGAAAAACTGTTTTTT.

The V call is TRBV13, the J call TRBJ2-4; 10 bases map to TRBD2. The J call may be incorrect, as the DNA end agrees better with TRBJ2-5. Germline lookup yields CDR1 PRHDT and CDR2 FYEKMQ (reference sequence). This CDR3 is 18 amino acids long. The CDR3 DNA reads as TGTGCCAGCAGCTCAGGACACACCAGCGGGGGGGAGGGAGAGACCCAGTACTTC. As protein: CASSSGHTSGGEGETQYF.

The chain is built from TRBV12-5 and TRBJ1-2; D remains ambiguous. This CDR3 is 15 amino acids long. Germline V CDR1 and CDR2: LGHNT, FRNRAP. V shed 8 bases and J shed 4 bases, with 20 bases lying between them. CDR3 sequence: CASPLPRGSSYGYTF. CDR3 DNA sequence: TGTGCTAGTCCCCTTCCTAGAGGGAGTTCCTATGGCTACACCTTC.

The chain recombines TRBV20-1 with TRBJ2-1, with D possibly matching TRBD1 (5 bases). Germline-derived CDR1 and CDR2 are DFQATT and SNEGSKA (reference sequence). The germline V and J ends were trimmed by 0 bases and 10 bases, with 10 bases remaining between them. The CDR3 contains 12 residues. This CDR3 is CSARDRQPEQFF. The CDR3 DNA reads as TGCAGTGCTAGAGATCGACAGCCGGAGCAGTTCTTC.

The V and J genes are TRBV7-9 and TRBJ2-7; the match to TRBD1 covers 8 bases. Germline V CDR1 and CDR2: SEHNR, FQNEAQ (reference sequence). After removal of 6 bases from V and 5 bases from J, the junction contained 3 bases not matched to a gene. This CDR3 is built from 12 residues. In DNA form, the CDR3 reads TGTGCCAGCAGACCGGACAGGGACGAGCAGTACTTC. This codes for CASRPDRDEQYF.

Regarding this clonotype: A read error may account for a junction end that differs from germline. The chain is built from TRBV7-2 and TRBJ2-5, with 11 bases fitting TRBD2. Per the germline V gene, CDR1 is SGHTA and CDR2 is FQGNSA. This CDR3 is 18 amino acids long. CDR3 residues: CAGSLVLAGGPYQETQYF. CDR3 DNA: TGTGCCGGCAGCTTAGTTCTAGCGGGGGGCCCGTACCAAGAGACCCAGTACTTC.

This chain joins TRBV9 and TRBJ2-1; no clear D. V was cut by 8 bases and J by 5 bases, with 17 bases left in between. Germline V CDR1 and CDR2: SGDLS, YYNGEE. The CDR3 sequence is 14 residues long. DNA for the CDR3: TGTGCCAGTTCGGTGTCAGGTATGAACAATGAGCAGTTCTTC. It encodes CASSVSGMNNEQFF.

About this clonotype: The CDR3 end shows no conserved phenylalanine or tryptophan, and so a read error is likely. V usage is TRBV5-1 and J usage is TRBJ2-6; D is unresolved. V gave up 0 bases and J gave up 0 bases, with 7 bases separating them. Germline-derived CDR1 and CDR2 are SGHRS and YFSETQ. This CDR3 is built from 16 residues. CDR3 in DNA: TGCGCCAGCAGCTTGGGCTCGTACTCTGGGGCCAACGTCCTGACTTTA. It is translated as CASSLGSYSGANVLTL.

The rearrangement links TRBV6-6 to TRBJ1-5, with D unclear. The length of the CDR3 is 13 residues. V lost 5 bases and J 6 bases, leaving 11 bases between the germline ends. The germline V gene has CDR1 MNHNY and CDR2 SVGAGI (reference sequence). This CDR3 reads CASSPSLFQPQHF. Written as DNA, the CDR3 is TGTGCCAGCAGTCCGTCCCTCTTTCAGCCCCAGCATTTT.

Only a few counts were recorded for this clonotype. The gene calls are TRBV5-5 and TRBJ2-7; D may match TRBD1 or TRBD2 (5 bases each). CDR1 is SGHKS, CDR2 YYEKEE, per germline (reference sequence). This CDR3 is 14 amino acids long. The germline V and J ends were trimmed by 1 base and 2 bases, with 10 bases remaining between them. The CDR3 reads CASSLWDGPYEQYF. The CDR3 DNA follows: TGTGCCAGCAGCTTGTGGGACGGACCCTACGAGCAGTACTTC.

This clonotype was recorded a few times. The chain is built from TRBV7-8 and TRBJ2-7; 11 bases map to TRBD2. J was trimmed by 0 bases and V by 6 bases; bases with no gene match: 4. Germline V gene data show CDR1 as SGHVS and CDR2 as FQNEAQ. CDR3 length: 15 amino acids. The DNA for the CDR3 is TGTGCCAGCAGAACCGGGACTAGCGGCTCCTACGAGCAGTACTTC. It translates to CASRTGTSGSYEQYF.

This clonotype was found many times. V is TRBV6-1 and J is TRBJ2-1; no reliable D call. The V and J ends lost 7 bases and 1 base respectively, with 11 bases between them. The germline gives CDR1 MNHNS, CDR2 SASEGT. This CDR3 has 14 amino acids. CDR3 sequence: CASTQFSSYNEQFF. DNA of the CDR3: TGTGCCAGCACCCAGTTTTCATCCTACAATGAGCAGTTCTTC.

This clonotype has a handful of counts. V is TRBV12-3 or TRBV12-4 and J is TRBJ2-1; D is perhaps TRBD2 (6 bases). Deletions cut 4 bases from V and 4 bases from J, with 17 bases between. The CDR3 runs to 16 residues. CDR3 nucleotides: TGTGCCAGCAGTTCTCTGGACATAGCGGAATACAATGAGCAGTTCTTC. Its protein product is CASSSLDIAEYNEQFF.

The chain recombines TRBV7-9 with TRBJ2-3, with TRBD1 identical over 8 bases. The length of the CDR3 is 16 residues. The germline gives CDR1 SEHNR, CDR2 FQNEAQ (reference sequence). After removal of 4 bases from V and 2 bases from J, the junction contained 8 bases not matched to a gene. The chain's CDR3 is CASSSWTGILTDTQYF. The CDR3 coding sequence is TGTGCCAGCAGCTCCTGGACAGGGATCCTCACAGATACGCAGTATTTT.

The V call is TRBV29-1, the J call TRBJ2-2, with D possibly TRBD1 on 6 matching bases. The CDR3 contains 13 residues. Looked up from germline, CDR1 is SQVTM and CDR2 is ANQGSEA. V was clipped by 7 bases and J by 2 bases, with 11 bases between them. CDR3 sequence: CSAMDRNTGELFF. The CDR3 DNA sequence: TGCAGCGCAATGGACAGAAACACCGGGGAGCTGTTTTTT.

This clonotype was counted only a few times. For the CDR3, the DNA is TGTGCCACCACCCTAGCCGGGGGACCCACAGATACGCAGTATTTT. It encodes CATTLAGGPTDTQYF. The chain combines TRBV15 with TRBJ2-3; D might be TRBD2 (6 bases). V lost 7 bases and J lost 2, with 16 bases in between. There are 15 residues in the CDR3. Germline V lookup: CDR1 LNHNV, CDR2 YYDKDF (reference sequence).

The sample holds a few counts of this clonotype. The rearrangement uses TRBV10-3 and TRBJ2-1, with unresolved D. The V and J ends lost 10 bases and 2 bases respectively, with 18 bases between them. Per germline, CDR1 ENHRY and CDR2 SYGVKD. The CDR3 runs to 15 residues. The CDR3 is CATLSTGVTYNEQFF. The CDR3 region has the DNA TGTGCCACTCTTTCTACTGGGGTCACCTACAATGAGCAGTTCTTC.

The V gene is TRBV6-5, the J gene TRBJ2-3, with no clear D. Trimming cost V 6 bases and J 3 bases, with 7 bases left between them. Per germline, CDR1 MNHEY and CDR2 SVGAGI. The CDR3 totals 12 residues. CDR3 DNA: TGTGCCAGCAGGGACGGAACAGATACGCAGTATTTT. It yields the protein CASRDGTDTQYF.

This clonotype was seen a few times. The chain has TRBV20-1 and TRBJ2-1; the D gene is possibly TRBD2 (6 bases). Germline CDR1 and CDR2: DFQATT and SNEGSKA (reference sequence). This CDR3 is 14 amino acids long. V was trimmed by 5 bases and J by 0 bases, leaving 11 bases between them. CDR3 DNA: TGCAGTGCTGCGGGGCCTAACTCCTACAATGAGCAGTTCTTC. Encoded protein: CSAAGPNSYNEQFF.

The V and J genes are TRBV6-5 and TRBJ1-1; tentatively, D is TRBD1 (5 bases). Germline CDR1 MNHEY, CDR2 SVGAGI. The CDR3 is 17 residues long. Between the trimmed V and J ends, which lost 3 bases and 0 bases, there was a span of 17 bases. CDR3 residues: CASSYKSAGFMNTEAFF. CDR3 bases: TGTGCCAGCAGTTATAAGTCGGCAGGGTTTATGAACACTGAAGCTTTCTTT.

V gene TRBV6-1 combines with J gene TRBJ2-1; D is ambiguous. V gave up 10 bases and J gave up 5 bases, with 15 bases separating them. The germline V gene has CDR1 MNHNS and CDR2 SASEGT. The length of the CDR3 is 13 residues. The CDR3 here is CATKNYYDNEQFF. The CDR3 nucleotides are TGTGCCACCAAGAACTACTACGACAATGAGCAGTTCTTC.

The V and J genes are TRBV7-9 and TRBJ2-1; 8 nucleotides agree with TRBD2. The length of the CDR3 is 15 residues. CDR1 and CDR2 from the germline V gene are SEHNR and FQNEAQ (reference sequence). Unmatched junction bases numbered 7, after V lost 4 bases and J lost 5 bases. The CDR3 nucleotides read TGTGCCAGCAGCTCGGCCCTCGGGGGGGACAATGAGCAGTTCTTC. Translation: CASSSALGGDNEQFF.

This clonotype was seen more than once but under ten times. CDR3 loop: CATSRGGKTGKEGYTF. In DNA form, the CDR3 reads TGTGCCACCAGCAGAGGCGGGAAGACAGGGAAGGAAGGCTACACCTTC. V and J are TRBV15 and TRBJ1-2, with 7 bases aligning to TRBD1. The CDR3 length is 16 residues. The germline CDR1 and CDR2 sequences are LNHNV and YYDKDF (reference sequence). Unmatched junction bases numbered 13, after V lost 1 base and J lost 8 bases. Filled out from reference TRBV15 and TRBJ1-2, the complete variable domain reads DAMVIQNPRYQVTQFGKPVTLSCSQTLNHNVMYWYQQKSSQAPKLLFHYYDKDFNNEADTPDNFQSRRPNTSFCFLDIRSPGLGDTAMYLCATSRGGKTGKEGYTFGSGTRLTVV.

This clonotype came up a few times. V and J are TRBV28 and TRBJ2-4, with D tentatively TRBD2 (6 bases). Trimming cost V 6 bases and J 8 bases, with 14 bases left between them. Germline CDR1 reads MDHEN; CDR2 reads SYDVKM. This CDR3 is 13 amino acids long. The CDR3 here is CASSPPEGYIQYF. The CDR3 coding sequence is TGTGCCAGCAGCCCCCCGGAGGGGTACATTCAGTACTTC.

This clonotype has only a few counts. The rearrangement joins TRBV20-1 to TRBJ2-5, with TRBD2 matching over 9 bases. Germline CDR1 and CDR2: DFQATT and SNEGSKA (reference sequence). The V segment lost 5 bases and the J segment 1 base; nucleotides outside the gene matches: 8. This CDR3 contains 15 residues. CDR3 bases: TGCAGTGCTGGGGATGTAGCGGGGGTCCAAGAGACCCAGTACTTC. It is translated as CSAGDVAGVQETQYF.

The chain employs TRBV18 and TRBJ1-2; D gene unclear. This CDR3 comprises 13 residues. Trimming removed 2 bases at V and 9 bases at J, with 13 bases between. Germline CDR1 is KGHSH and CDR2 is LQKENI. Here the CDR3 DNA reads TGTGCCAGCTCACCAGGGAGTGGAAGGAGCTACACCTTC. Its translation is CASSPGSGRSYTF.

This clonotype was counted between two and nine times. The chain uses TRBV5-6 and TRBJ2-7; D is possibly TRBD2 (6 bases). The CDR3 is 21 residues long. Trimming removed 0 bases from V and 3 bases from J, with 31 bases in between. Germline loops: CDR1 SGHDT, CDR2 YYEEEE. The CDR3 coding sequence is TGTGCCAGCAGCTTGGTGCCCTTCAGTGGGACTTTCCAGCCGTATAGCTACGAGCAGTACTTC. Its protein product is CASSLVPFSGTFQPYSYEQYF.

V gene TRBV3-1 combines with J gene TRBJ2-1; D gene unclear. Trimming shortened V by 0 bases and J by 6 bases, and 6 bases separated the two germline ends. CDR3 length equals 13 residues. Germline CDR1 LGHDT, CDR2 YNNKEL (reference sequence). The CDR3 DNA reads TGTGCCAGCAGCCAAGATTACCCCAATGAGCAGTTCTTC. This codes for CASSQDYPNEQFF.

This clonotype was counted a few times. The chain links TRBV24-1 to TRBJ2-1, with 9 nucleotides matching TRBD1. The V gene end was trimmed by 4 bases and the J gene end by 0 bases; junction bases not matched to a gene: 6. The CDR3 length is 17 residues. Germline V gives CDR1 KGHDR, CDR2 SFDVKD. The CDR3: CATSEGGTGRSYNEQFF. The CDR3 coding sequence is TGTGCCACCAGTGAGGGGGGGACAGGGCGCTCCTACAATGAGCAGTTCTTC.

A few counts support this clonotype. The chain combines TRBV28 with TRBJ2-7; 8 nucleotides align to TRBD1. Germline assignment: CDR1 MDHEN and CDR2 SYDVKM. Trimming took 6 bases from V and 2 from J; bases not matched to a gene: 6. The CDR3 has 14 amino acids. CDR3 coding DNA: TGTGCCAGCAGCCCGACAGGGGTTACCTACGAGCAGTACTTC. Its protein product is CASSPTGVTYEQYF.